A selection of T cell receptor beta chains follows, all from one sample in a study of blood T cell repertoires in COVID-19. Data came from immunoSEQ multiplex PCR; TCRdb stores just in-frame clones and leaves some out. The profile shows 85,000 to 95,000 clones, around 87% of them singletons. What was sequenced was peripheral blood. Receptor source: a woman over 75 with acute or convalescent COVID-19. Each CDR3 is given with its conserved first and last residue. A D gene is named only where the DNA matches it firmly. A clone size is listed for some rows: how often the clone was seen (once, few, many), or a class if it is expanded.

D	V	J	size	length	DNA	CDR3
NA	TRBV2	TRBJ2-5	NA	16	TGTGCCAGCACCTCCAGAGGGAGGAGGGCGGGGGAGACCCAGTACTTC	CASTSRGRRAGETQYF
NA	TRBV6-2/TRBV6-3	TRBJ1-4	NA	14	TGTGCCAGCAGCGCGGGACCGAATAATGAAAAACTGTTTTTT	CASSAGPNNEKLFF
NA	TRBV27	TRBJ2-5	NA	11	TGTGCCAGCAGCCGCCAAGAGACCCAGTACTTC	CASSRQETQYF
NA	TRBV9	TRBJ2-2	NA	15	TGTGCCAGCAGCTTCCGGGACTCAGGTTCCGGGGAGCTGTTTTTT	CASSFRDSGSGELFF
NA	TRBV19	TRBJ1-2	NA	16	TGTGCCAGTAGGAAGCTCCCGGGACAAATTAACTATGGCTACACCTTC	CASRKLPGQINYGYTF
NA	TRBV4-2	TRBJ1-2	NA	15	TGTGCCAGCAGCCAAGAGGCAGGAGGAGGATATGGCTACACCTTC	CASSQEAGGGYGYTF
NA	TRBV5-1	TRBJ1-1	few	15	TGCGCCAGCAGCTTGGATAGGAGACTGAACACTGAAGCTTTCTTT	CASSLDRRLNTEAFF
TRBD1	TRBV12-3/TRBV12-4	TRBJ1-1	NA	13	TGTGCCAGCAGTCATACAGGGGTCCCTGAAGCTTTCTTT	CASSHTGVPEAFF
TRBD1	TRBV25-1	TRBJ1-4	NA	15	TGTGCCAGCAGTACACGGACAGGGGTAGATGAAAAACTGTTTTTT	CASSTRTGVDEKLFF
TRBD2	TRBV3-1/TRBV3-2	TRBJ2-7	NA	20	TGTGCCAGCAGCCCCGACGCCCAAGGGGCTAGCGGGAGGTCCCCCTACGAGCAGTACTTC	CASSPDAQGASGRSPYEQYF
TRBD2	TRBV6-5	TRBJ2-2	NA	16	TGTGCCAGCAGTTACTCGGCTAGCGGGAACACCGGGGAGCTGTTTTTT	CASSYSASGNTGELFF
NA	TRBV6-6	TRBJ1-3	NA	14	TGTGCCAGCAGTTATAACGGGGAACCGGGCACCATATATTTT	CASSYNGEPGTIYF
NA	TRBV4-1	TRBJ1-1	NA	14	TGCGCCAGCAGCCAAGATACTCCTAACACTGAAGCTTTCTTT	CASSQDTPNTEAFF
NA	TRBV3-1/TRBV3-2	TRBJ2-4	NA	16	TGTGCCAGCAGCCAAGATCGCGCAGGGCCCAGAAACATTCAGTACTTC	CASSQDRAGPRNIQYF